The 7 T cell receptor beta chains listed next were all sequenced from one sample in a study of T cell responses to AZD1222 COVID-19 vaccine. Measured with immunoSEQ multiplex PCR; TCRdb has only the in-frame clones, and not every one. The data show under 150,000 clones, around 88% seen once. The specimen was peripheral blood, collected on day 0 of AZD1222 vaccination. The receptors here all came from an adult in good health.

The sample holds a few counts of this clone. CDR3 sequence: CASSDPHLGDTEAFF. The CDR3 coding sequence is TGCGCCAGCAGTGACCCACATCTTGGGGACACTGAAGCTTTCTTT. The J gene is TRBJ1-1, the V gene TRBV10-2, with D uncertain. Germline lookup yields CDR1 WSHSY and CDR2 SAAADI. This CDR3 has 15 residues. V lost 3 bases and J 3 bases, leaving 14 bases between the germline ends.

CDR3 sequence: CASSLYNRGQPQHF. The DNA of the CDR3 is TGTGCCAGCAGTTTATATAACCGCGGACAGCCCCAGCATTTT. The chain joins TRBV27 to TRBJ1-5; D remains unclear. The CDR3 length is 14 residues. Trimming took off 1 base at V and 7 bases at J, with 11 bases between the two ends. Germline values: CDR1 MNHEY, CDR2 SMNVEV (reference sequence).

This clone was counted only a few times. The chain links TRBV28 to TRBJ1-4, with 7 bases that match TRBD1. CDR1 MDHEN and CDR2 SYDVKM come from the germline V gene. The length of the CDR3 is 16 residues. J was trimmed by 7 bases and V by 5 bases; bases with no gene match: 13. The CDR3 protein is CASSESRGVTGEKLFF. CDR3 DNA sequence: TGTGCCAGCAGTGAAAGCAGGGGGGTTACAGGTGAAAAACTGTTTTTT.

This sequence joins TRBV9 and TRBJ2-5; D not resolved. The CDR3 totals 13 residues. Trimming removed 4 bases at V and 5 bases at J, with 12 bases between. CDR1 and CDR2 (germline): SGDLS, YYNGEE. CDR3 nucleotides: TGTGCCAGCAGCCCCCGACCCTCCGAGACCCAGTACTTC. It is translated as CASSPRPSETQYF.

J is TRBJ1-1 and V is TRBV7-8, with unresolved D. This CDR3 region has 12 residues. V was clipped by 5 bases and J by 3 bases, with 7 bases between them. The germline V gene encodes CDR1 SGHVS and CDR2 FQNEAQ. The CDR3 spells CASSADDTEAFF. The DNA of the CDR3 is TGTGCCAGCAGCGCCGACGACACTGAAGCTTTCTTT. The full variable domain, its missing parts supplied by reference TRBV7-8 and TRBJ1-1, is GAGVSQSPRYKVAKRGQDVALRCDPISGHVSLFWYQQALGQGPEFLTYFQNEAQLDKSGLPSDRFFAERPEGSVSTLKIQRTQQEDSAVYLCASSADDTEAFFGQGTRLTVV.

This clone came up once. The V and J genes are TRBV12-3 or TRBV12-4 and TRBJ1-2; 7 nucleotides agree with TRBD1. The CDR3 extends over 13 amino acids. Trimming cost V 6 bases and J 7 bases; bases outside gene matches: 8. The CDR3 reads CASSGQVPLGYTF. CDR3 nucleotide sequence: TGTGCCAGCAGCGGACAGGTCCCCCTTGGCTACACCTTC.

The CDR3 nucleotides are TGTGCCAGCAGTCCCATCGAAGGGGGGCGCGCTGAAAAACTGTTTTTT. Protein product: CASSPIEGGRAEKLFF. The rearrangement links TRBV27 to TRBJ1-4; D might be TRBD1 (6 bases). Germline values: CDR1 MNHEY, CDR2 SMNVEV (reference sequence). The ends were cut back, 5 bases at V and 7 bases at J, with 20 bases in the middle. The CDR3 loop spans 16 amino acids.